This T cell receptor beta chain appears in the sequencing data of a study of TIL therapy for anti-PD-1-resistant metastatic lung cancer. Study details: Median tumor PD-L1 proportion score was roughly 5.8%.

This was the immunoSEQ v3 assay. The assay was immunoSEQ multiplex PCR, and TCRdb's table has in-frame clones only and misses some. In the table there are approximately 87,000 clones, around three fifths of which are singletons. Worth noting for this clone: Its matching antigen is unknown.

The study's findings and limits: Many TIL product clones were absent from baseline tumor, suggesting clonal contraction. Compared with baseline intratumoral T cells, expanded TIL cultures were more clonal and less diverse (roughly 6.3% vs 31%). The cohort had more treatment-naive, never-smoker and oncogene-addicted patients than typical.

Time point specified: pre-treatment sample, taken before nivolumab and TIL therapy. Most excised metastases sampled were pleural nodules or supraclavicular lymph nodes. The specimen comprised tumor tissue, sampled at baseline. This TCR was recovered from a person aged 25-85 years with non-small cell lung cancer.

The CDR3 spells CASSAFQGAYEQYF. In DNA, the CDR3 is TGTGCCAGCAGCGCATTCCAGGGGGCGTACGAGCAGTACTTC. V gene TRBV11-2 combines with J gene TRBJ2-7; 8 bases match TRBD1. J was trimmed by 4 bases and V by 5 bases; bases with no gene match: 7. Germline CDR1 is SGHAT and CDR2 is FQNNGV. The CDR3 contains 14 residues.